A selection of T cell receptor beta chains follows, all from one sample in a study of T cell responses to AZD1222 COVID-19 vaccine. The method was immunoSEQ multiplex PCR; TCRdb's version includes in-frame clones alone and lacks a portion of them. Of about 78,000 clones in the sample, around 90% are singletons; the top ten hold 24%. Specimen: peripheral blood, collected on day 0 of AZD1222 vaccination. These receptors were collected from an adult in good health. Each CDR3 is given with its conserved first and last residue. The D gene is left open where the match is weak. Some rows have no size entry. The others give once, few or many, or a class for an expanded clone.

TRBD2	few	TRBJ2-1	TRBV5-1	CASSLAAGGLDEQFF	TGCGCCAGCAGCTTGGCAGCGGGAGGTTTGGATGAGCAGTTCTTC
NA	NA	TRBJ1-2	TRBV6-2/TRBV6-3	CASSFPTQGLDYGYTF	TGTGCCAGCAGTTTCCCCACCCAGGGCTTGGACTATGGCTACACCTTC
NA	NA	TRBJ1-5	TRBV10-3	CATEEGPGQPQHF	TGTGCCACCGAGGAGGGGCCCGGTCAGCCCCAGCATTTT
NA	NA	TRBJ1-3	TRBV10-1	CASSEGPGNSGNTIYF	TGCGCCAGCAGTGAGGGGCCGGGGAACTCTGGAAACACCATATATTTT
NA	once	TRBJ2-1	TRBV14	CASSQVLVGEQFF	TGTGCCAGCAGCCAAGTTCTGGTCGGTGAGCAGTTCTTC
NA	NA	TRBJ1-6	TRBV15	CAKGRGFQAMNSPLHF	TGTGCCAAGGGGCGGGGTTTTCAGGCCATGAATTCACCCCTCCACTTT
NA	NA	TRBJ1-3	TRBV11-2	CASSSGFGAGNTIYF	TGTGCCAGCAGCTCAGGCTTTGGAGCTGGAAACACCATATATTTT
NA	NA	TRBJ1-2	TRBV6-5	CASRRGGGNYGYTF	TGTGCCAGCAGACGGGGGGGAGGTAACTATGGCTACACCTTC
NA	NA	TRBJ1-4	TRBV9	CASSVAGTPSTNEKLFF	TGTGCCAGCAGCGTAGCCGGGACACCTTCAACTAATGAAAAACTGTTTTTT
NA	NA	TRBJ1-3	TRBV27	CASSPGAGNTIYF	TGTGCCAGCAGTCCCGGGGCTGGAAACACCATATATTTT
TRBD1	NA	TRBJ1-1	TRBV7-2	CASSSRTGDRGQTEAFF	TGTGCCAGCAGCTCACGGACAGGGGACCGAGGTCAGACTGAAGCTTTCTTT
NA	NA	TRBJ1-2	TRBV9	CASSAGTRLLYGYTF	TGTGCCAGCAGCGCCGGGACACGTTTGTTATATGGCTACACCTTC
TRBD2	NA	TRBJ2-1	TRBV27	CASSSTASGTSSYNEQFF	TGTGCCAGCAGTTCCACAGCCTCCGGGACTAGCAGCTACAATGAGCAGTTCTTC
NA	NA	TRBJ2-7	TRBV29-1	CSVGPGGEQYF	NA
NA	NA	TRBJ2-1	TRBV5-4	CASSTNRELNEQFF	TGTGCCAGCAGCACTAACCGGGAGCTCAATGAGCAGTTCTTC
NA	NA	TRBJ2-5	TRBV2	CASSEALLGRGTQYF	TGTGCCAGCAGTGAAGCGCTTCTTGGGAGAGGGACCCAGTACTTC
TRBD1	NA	TRBJ2-2	TRBV6-5	CASKARGRAGELFF	TGTGCCAGCAAGGCCAGGGGGCGCGCCGGGGAGCTGTTTTTT
TRBD1	NA	TRBJ1-1	TRBV10-3	CAISAQGEAFF	TGTGCCATCAGTGCACAGGGGGAAGCTTTCTTT